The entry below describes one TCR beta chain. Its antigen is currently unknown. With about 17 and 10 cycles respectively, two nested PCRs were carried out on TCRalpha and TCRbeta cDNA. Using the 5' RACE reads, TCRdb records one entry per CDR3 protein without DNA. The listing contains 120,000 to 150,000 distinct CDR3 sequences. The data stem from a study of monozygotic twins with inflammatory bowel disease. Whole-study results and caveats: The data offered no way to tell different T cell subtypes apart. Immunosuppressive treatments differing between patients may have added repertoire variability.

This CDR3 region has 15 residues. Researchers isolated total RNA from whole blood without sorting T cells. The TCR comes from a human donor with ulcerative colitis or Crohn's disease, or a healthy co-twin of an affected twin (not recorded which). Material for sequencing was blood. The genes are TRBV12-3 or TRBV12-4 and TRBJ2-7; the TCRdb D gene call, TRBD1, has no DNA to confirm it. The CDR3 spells CASSLRQALTYEQYF.